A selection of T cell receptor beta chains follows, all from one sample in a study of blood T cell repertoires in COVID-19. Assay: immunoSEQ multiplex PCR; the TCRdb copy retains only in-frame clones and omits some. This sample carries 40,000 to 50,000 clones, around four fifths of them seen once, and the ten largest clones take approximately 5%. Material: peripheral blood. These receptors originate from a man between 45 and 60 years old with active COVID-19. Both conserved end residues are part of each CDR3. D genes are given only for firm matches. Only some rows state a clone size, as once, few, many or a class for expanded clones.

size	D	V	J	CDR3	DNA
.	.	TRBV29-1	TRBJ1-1	CSVERGMGVAEAFF	TGCAGCGTTGAAAGGGGGATGGGAGTCGCTGAAGCTTTCTTT
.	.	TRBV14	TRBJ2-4	CASSQGGLNKNIQYF	TGTGCCAGCAGCCAAGGAGGGCTCAACAAAAACATTCAGTACTTC
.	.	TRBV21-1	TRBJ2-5	CASSKKSAWSVPKETQYF	TGTGCCAGCAGCAAAAAGAGCGCCTGGAGCGTCCCGAAAGAGACCCAGTACTTC
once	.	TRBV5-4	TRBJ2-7	CASSLGSGLSSYEQYF	TGTGCCAGCAGCTTGGGTTCAGGACTAAGCTCCTACGAGCAGTACTTC
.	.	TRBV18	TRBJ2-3	CASSPPSVDTQYF	TGTGCCAGCTCACCCCCTAGTGTCGATACGCAGTATTTT
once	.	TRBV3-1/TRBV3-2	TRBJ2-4	CASSQIYADRAKNIQYF	TGTGCCAGCAGCCAGATCTACGCCGACAGGGCCAAAAACATTCAGTACTTC
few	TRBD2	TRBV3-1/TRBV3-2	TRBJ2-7	CDKNPGLAGEWDLHEQYF	TGTGATAAAAATCCGGGACTAGCGGGAGAATGGGATTTGCACGAGCAGTACTTC
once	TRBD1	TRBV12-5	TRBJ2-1	CASGLVRPTGHNEQFF	TGTGCTAGTGGTTTGGTTAGACCGACAGGGCACAATGAGCAGTTCTTC
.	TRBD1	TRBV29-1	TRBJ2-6	CSATGAGANVLTF	TGCAGCGCCACAGGGGCTGGGGCCAACGTCCTGACTTTC
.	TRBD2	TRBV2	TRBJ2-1	CASRSRSGGDNEQFF	TGTGCCAGCAGGTCTAGAAGCGGGGGGGACAATGAGCAGTTCTTC
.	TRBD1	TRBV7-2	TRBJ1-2	CASSFGQGVYGYTF	TGTGCCAGCAGCTTTGGACAGGGGGTCTATGGCTACACCTTC
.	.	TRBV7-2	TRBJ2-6	CASSLAWRGVSGANVLTF	TGTGCCAGCAGCTTAGCGTGGCGGGGAGTCTCTGGGGCCAACGTCCTGACTTTC
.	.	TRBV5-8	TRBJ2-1	CASSLLLGFYEQFF	TGTGCCAGCAGCTTGTTACTAGGCTTTTATGAGCAGTTCTTC
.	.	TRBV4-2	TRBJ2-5	CASSQVRGFQETQYF	TGTGCCAGCAGCCAAGTCCGGGGTTTCCAAGAGACCCAGTACTTC
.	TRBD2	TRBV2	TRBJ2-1	CASSETPPSGRAIVGNEQFF	TGTGCCAGCAGTGAAACCCCCCCTAGCGGGAGGGCCATTGTGGGCAATGAGCAGTTCTTC
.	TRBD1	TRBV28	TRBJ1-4	CASSLGQGRLHEKLFF	TGTGCCAGCAGTTTGGGACAGGGCCGTCTTCATGAAAAACTGTTTTTT
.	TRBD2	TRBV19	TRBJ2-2	CASSPVAGGLNTGELFF	TGTGCCAGTAGCCCCGTAGCGGGGGGCCTGAACACCGGGGAGCTGTTTTTT
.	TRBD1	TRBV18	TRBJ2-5	CASSEPGQGDGAQYF	TGTGCCAGCTCGGAACCGGGACAGGGTGATGGGGCCCAGTACTTC
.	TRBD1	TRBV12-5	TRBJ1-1	CASGLVRGQGAWTEAFF	TGTGCTAGTGGTTTGGTAAGGGGACAGGGGGCGTGGACTGAAGCTTTCTTT
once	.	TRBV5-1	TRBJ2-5	CASRLRGFQETQYF	TGCGCCAGCCGGCTTAGGGGGTTCCAAGAGACCCAGTACTTC